The sequence of this TCR beta chain was determined in a study of Ad26.COV2.S vaccination and SARS-CoV-2 variants. Trimming took 6 bases from V and 3 from J, leaving 10 bases between them. The CDR3 runs 13 residues. Germline V lookup: CDR1 MNHEY, CDR2 SMNVEV (reference sequence). The treatment here: 15 to 20 received Ad26.COV2.S at low or high dose, single or two shots; roughly five received placebo; per-sample allocation not given. Specimen acquisition occurred on day 63 following the initial vaccine or placebo injection. Generated by immunoSEQ multiplex PCR, the TCRdb table keeps only in-frame clones and is missing some. The sample has 400,000 to 450,000 clones; 90% are singletons.

The origin of this receptor is a person aged 18 to 65 who received the Ad26.COV2.S COVID-19 vaccine or a placebo. This sample comprised peripheral blood, obtained in a trial of Ad26.COV2.S vaccine versus placebo. J is TRBJ2-3 and V is TRBV27; perhaps TRBD2 as D (6 bases). As DNA, the CDR3 is TGTGCCAGCAGACCGACTAGAACAGATACGCAGTATTTT. Residues: CASRPTRTDTQYF.